Below are 14 T cell receptor beta chains sequenced from a single sample in a study of blood T cell repertoires in COVID-19. The table came from immunoSEQ multiplex PCR; TCRdb's copy has only in-frame clones and leaves some out. The sample has a few hundred thousand clones, over 75% seen once. The sequencing input was peripheral blood. Source of these receptors: a human donor in a cohort sampled during active COVID-19.

The count of this clone is one. The chain joins TRBV5-4 to TRBJ2-5; 8 nucleotides match TRBD2. This CDR3 has 15 amino acids. CDR1 is SGHNT and CDR2 is YYREEE in the germline V gene (reference sequence). V was pared by 3 bases and J by 4 bases, with 8 bases of the junction left unmatched. The CDR3 spells CASSYSTSGRETQYF. The CDR3 coding sequence is TGTGCCAGCAGCTATTCCACTAGCGGTAGAGAGACCCAGTACTTC.

The rearrangement uses TRBV29-1 and TRBJ2-3; 11 bases are a match to TRBD2. The CDR3 is 14 residues long. Germline CDR1 SQVTM, CDR2 ANQGSEA. V shed 1 base, J shed 9 bases, and the junction held 6 bases outside the gene matches. The CDR3 sequence: CSVEGLAGSTTQYF. DNA of the CDR3: TGCAGCGTTGAAGGACTAGCGGGGAGCACCACGCAGTATTTT.

This clone was counted only a few times. The chain is built from TRBV5-8 and TRBJ1-1; TRBD1 aligns across 8 bases. The CDR3 is 13 residues long. CDR1 and CDR2 from the germline V gene are SGHTS and YDEGEE. J was trimmed by 7 bases and V by 1 base; bases with no gene match: 3. CDR3 sequence: CASSLLQGVEAFF. The CDR3 DNA reads TGTGCCAGCAGCTTGCTACAGGGGGTTGAAGCTTTCTTT.

This chain joins TRBV5-6 and TRBJ2-7; 9 bases fit TRBD1. V was clipped by 3 bases and J by 5 bases; unmatched bases: 6. The germline V gene has CDR1 SGHDT and CDR2 YYEEEE. The CDR3 runs 14 residues. DNA of the CDR3: TGTGCCAGCAGCTCTCAGGACAGGGGCCACGAGCAGTACTTC. This sequence encodes CASSSQDRGHEQYF.

The chain uses TRBV5-1 and TRBJ1-2; a possible D gene is TRBD1 (5 bases). V was pared by 0 bases and J by 4 bases, with 10 bases between. The germline gives CDR1 SGHRS, CDR2 YFSETQ. The CDR3 covers 14 residues. The CDR3 DNA reads as TGCGCCAGCAGCTTGGTAGGCGGGACCTATGGCTACACCTTC. Amino acids: CASSLVGGTYGYTF.

The V call is TRBV11-2, the J call TRBJ2-7; tentatively, D is TRBD2 (5 bases). V was trimmed by 1 base and J by 5 bases, leaving 12 bases between them. The CDR3 is 14 amino acids. CDR1 and CDR2 (germline): SGHAT, FQNNGV. This CDR3 reads CASSLAGNLDEQYF. DNA of the CDR3: TGTGCCAGCAGCTTAGCGGGAAATCTGGACGAGCAGTACTTC.

J is TRBJ2-1 and V is TRBV9; 7 bases map to TRBD1. Trimming removed 0 bases from V and 4 bases from J; junction bases left unmatched: 7. The CDR3 has 16 amino acids. CDR1 and CDR2 from the germline V gene are SGDLS and YYNGEE. CDR3 in DNA: TGTGCCAGCAGCGTAGCTGGTCTCAGGGGGTACAATGAGCAGTTCTTC. This encodes CASSVAGLRGYNEQFF.

The rearrangement uses TRBV9 and TRBJ1-2; weak D call: TRBD1 (5 bases). Germline CDR1 SGDLS, CDR2 YYNGEE. V gave up 0 bases and J gave up 4 bases, with 7 bases separating them. The CDR3 consists of 13 residues. The CDR3 coding sequence is TGTGCCAGCAGCGTAGGCGGGGGCTATGGCTACACCTTC. It encodes CASSVGGGYGYTF. Supplemented by reference TRBV9 and TRBJ1-2, the full variable domain reads DSGVTQTPKHLITATGQRVTLRCSPRSGDLSVYWYQQSLDQGLQFLIQYYNGEERAKGNILERFSAQQFPDLHSELNLSSLELGDSALYFCASSVGGGYGYTFGSGTRLTVV.

The chain employs TRBV5-6 and TRBJ2-7, with 10 bases that match TRBD1. CDR1 is SGHDT and CDR2 is YYEEEE in the germline V gene. Trimming removed 3 bases from V and 2 bases from J; junction bases left unmatched: 8. This CDR3 contains 16 residues. The CDR3 sequence: CASSYLVGQGAYEQYF. CDR3 nucleotide sequence: TGTGCCAGCAGCTACCTCGTAGGACAGGGGGCCTACGAGCAGTACTTC.

V gene TRBV11-2 combines with J gene TRBJ2-3, with 14 bases matching TRBD2. The CDR3 has 17 residues. Germline V gene lookup returns CDR1 SGHAT and CDR2 FQNNGV. The V and J ends lost 5 bases and 0 bases, in that order; junction bases with no gene match: 4. This CDR3 is CASSRLAGGISTDTQYF. The CDR3 DNA reads TGTGCCAGCAGCCGACTAGCGGGAGGGATTAGCACAGATACGCAGTATTTT.

This chain uses TRBV7-9 with TRBJ2-1, with a possible D match to TRBD2 (6 bases). Deletions cut 5 bases from V and 5 bases from J, with 10 bases between. Germline V CDR1 and CDR2: SEHNR, FQNEAQ (reference sequence). CDR3 length: 13 amino acids. The CDR3 DNA reads as TGTGCCAGCAGCCACCGGGGGAACAATGAGCAGTTCTTC. Protein: CASSHRGNNEQFF.

The chain has TRBV6-2 or TRBV6-3 and TRBJ2-1; 10 positions agree with TRBD2. CDR1 is MNHEY and CDR2 is SVGEGT in the germline V gene. After removal of 5 bases from V and 9 bases from J, the junction contained 10 bases not matched to a gene. The CDR3 length is 15 residues. CDR3 coding DNA: TGTGCCAGCAGTCTTTCTAGCGGGAGAACCCCTGAGCAGTTCTTC. Protein sequence: CASSLSSGRTPEQFF.

V and J are TRBV6-6 and TRBJ2-1; maybe TRBD1 (5 bases). V lost 0 bases and J 2 bases, leaving 11 bases between the germline ends. This CDR3 contains 16 residues. Germline V gene sequence: CDR1 MNHNY, CDR2 SVGAGI (reference sequence). As DNA, the CDR3 is TGTGCCAGCAGTTACTCGATCCAGGGCACCTACAATGAGCAGTTCTTC. It translates to CASSYSIQGTYNEQFF.

The chain recombines TRBV6-1 with TRBJ2-7; D unresolved. The CDR3 covers 15 residues. Looked up from germline, CDR1 is MNHNS and CDR2 is SASEGT. Trimming left V 0 bases short and J 3 bases short, with 12 bases between. This CDR3 reads CASSEATHRGYEQYF. In DNA, the CDR3 is TGTGCCAGCAGTGAAGCTACCCATCGAGGCTACGAGCAGTACTTC.